Presented here are 20 T cell receptor beta chains from one specimen sequenced in a study of blood T cell repertoires in COVID-19. Repertoires were generated with immunoSEQ multiplex PCR, while TCRdb's copy carries only in-frame clones and drops some. The sample records 80,000 or so clones, 90% being singletons. The sample consisted of peripheral blood. These receptor sequences come from a woman between 50 and 59 years old in a cohort sampled during active COVID-19.

V usage is TRBV9 and J usage is TRBJ2-1; the match to TRBD2 covers 9 bases. CDR3 length equals 15 residues. J lost 7 bases, V lost 6 bases, and 11 bases had no gene match. Germline-derived CDR1 and CDR2 are SGDLS and YYNGEE. CDR3 protein: CASNAQGLANNEQFF. The CDR3 coding sequence is TGTGCCAGCAACGCACAAGGACTAGCGAATAATGAGCAGTTCTTC.

This clone was detected once. The CDR3 spells CASSLIGDYEQYF. DNA for the CDR3: TGTGCCAGCAGTTTAATAGGGGACTACGAGCAGTACTTC. The gene calls are TRBV28 and TRBJ2-7; a possible D gene is TRBD1 (5 bases). The CDR3 is 13 amino acids. V was clipped by 2 bases and J by 3 bases, with 8 bases between them. Germline assignment: CDR1 MDHEN and CDR2 SYDVKM.

The rearrangement uses TRBV19 and TRBJ1-1; D is undetermined. Germline CDR1 is LNHDA and CDR2 is SQIVND (reference sequence). The CDR3 has 15 amino acids. V gave up 6 bases and J gave up 4 bases, with 18 bases separating them. The CDR3 sequence: CASRSQRSDFTEAFF. For the CDR3, the DNA is TGTGCCAGTAGATCGCAGAGATCTGACTTCACTGAAGCTTTCTTT.

The V and J genes are TRBV24-1 and TRBJ2-3, with D perhaps TRBD2 (6 bases). Germline V gene sequence: CDR1 KGHDR, CDR2 SFDVKD. Trimming left V 9 bases short and J 2 bases short, with 11 bases between. The CDR3 runs to 13 residues. The CDR3 loop reads CATHGTSTDTQYF. As DNA, the CDR3 is TGTGCCACCCACGGGACTTCCACAGATACGCAGTATTTT.

The chain links TRBV5-1 to TRBJ2-5; 7 bases line up with TRBD2. J was trimmed by 5 bases and V by 0 bases; bases with no gene match: 7. The CDR3 runs 15 residues. Germline CDR1 is SGHRS and CDR2 is YFSETQ. DNA of the CDR3: TGCGCCAGCAGCTTGGGCCTAGCGGAGGGGGAGACCCAGTACTTC. Encoded protein: CASSLGLAEGETQYF.

The chain joins TRBV30 to TRBJ2-3; 8 nucleotides line up with TRBD2. Germline V lookup: CDR1 GTSNPN, CDR2 SVGIG (reference sequence). This CDR3 is 14 amino acids long. V lost 0 bases and J lost 5; bases outside the gene matches: 4. The CDR3 nucleotides are TGTGCCTGGAGTGTACGAGCGGGAGAAGATACGCAGTATTTT. Translated: CAWSVRAGEDTQYF. Drawing the rest from reference TRBV30 and TRBJ2-3, the complete variable domain is SQTIHQWPATLVQPVGSPLSLECTVEGTSNPNLYWYRQAAGRGLQLLFYSVGIGQISSEVPQNLSASRPQDRQFILSSKKLLLSDSGFYLCAWSVRAGEDTQYFGPGTRLTVL.

The genes are TRBV5-1 and TRBJ1-5; D not certain. The V end was cut by 0 bases, the J end by 3 bases, with 10 bases between. Germline V lookup: CDR1 SGHRS, CDR2 YFSETQ. The length of the CDR3 is 15 residues. CDR3 in DNA: TGCGCCAGCAGCTTGGACTTCTCTGACAATCAGCCCCAGCATTTT. This translates into CASSLDFSDNQPQHF. Full variable domain (rest looked up from reference TRBV5-1 and TRBJ1-5): KAGVTQTPRYLIKTRGQQVTLSCSPISGHRSVSWYQQTPGQGLQFLFEYFSETQRNKGNFPGRFSGRQFSNSRSEMNVSTLELGDSALYLCASSLDFSDNQPQHFGDGTRLSIL.

V gene TRBV11-1 combines with J gene TRBJ2-7; 7 bases are a match to TRBD1. CDR3 length equals 15 residues. V trimming: 2 bases; J trimming: 2 bases; junction bases outside the gene matches: 6. Germline V gene data show CDR1 as SGHAT and CDR2 as FQDESV (reference sequence). The CDR3 region has the DNA TGTGCCAGCAGCTTAAAAGGGACAGCTACCTACGAGCAGTACTTC. Translated: CASSLKGTATYEQYF.

The rearrangement uses TRBV11-2 and TRBJ1-2; 7 positions match TRBD1. CDR1 is SGHAT and CDR2 is FQNNGV in the germline V gene. The CDR3 covers 15 residues. V shed 5 bases, J shed 8 bases, and the junction held 14 bases outside the gene matches. The DNA of the CDR3 is TGTGCCAGCAGCCCAGCTGGAGGGACAGTCGACGGCTACACCTTC. Its translation: CASSPAGGTVDGYTF.

This clone was detected once. V is TRBV6-4 and J is TRBJ2-3; TRBD2 aligns across 10 bases. Trimming took 3 bases from V and 8 from J; bases not matched to a gene: 14. Germline assignment: CDR1 MRHNA and CDR2 SNTAGT. The CDR3 length is 17 residues. The CDR3 coding sequence is TGTGCCAGCAGTGAAGAGGGTCTAGCGGGAGCCCCCGGTACGCAGTATTTT. It encodes CASSEEGLAGAPGTQYF.

The V gene is TRBV19, the J gene TRBJ1-1; 9 bases map to TRBD1. Trimming took 10 bases from V and 0 from J; bases not matched to a gene: 3. The V gene's germline CDR1 is LNHDA and CDR2 SQIVND (reference sequence). The CDR3 loop spans 13 amino acids. The CDR3 DNA reads as TGTGCCATTCGACAGGGGGTGAACACTGAAGCTTTCTTT. Translated, it gives CAIRQGVNTEAFF.

The rearrangement uses TRBV28 and TRBJ2-7; the match to TRBD1 covers 8 bases. Germline trimming cut 9 bases from V and 3 bases from J; bases unmatched to any gene: 4. The germline V gene has CDR1 MDHEN and CDR2 SYDVKM. CDR3 size: 12 residues. As DNA, the CDR3 is TGTGCCAGTCACACAGGGGGCTACGAGCAGTACTTC. This translates into CASHTGGYEQYF.

V gene TRBV6-5 combines with J gene TRBJ1-2; D gene unclear. This CDR3 has 12 amino acids. CDR1 and CDR2 (germline): MNHEY, SVGAGI. Between the trimmed V and J ends, which lost 6 bases and 8 bases, there was a span of 13 bases. The CDR3 spells CASRGEIGGYTF. The DNA for the CDR3 is TGTGCCAGCAGGGGAGAAATTGGCGGCTACACCTTC.

The J gene is TRBJ2-7, the V gene TRBV7-2; 11 nucleotides align to TRBD2. Per the germline V gene, CDR1 is SGHTA and CDR2 is FQGNSA. V was pared by 7 bases and J by 4 bases, with 9 bases of the junction left unmatched. This CDR3 comprises 15 residues. The CDR3 DNA follows: TGTGCCAGCACCCCCGAAGGGACTAGCGGATACGAGCAGTACTTC. Translating gives CASTPEGTSGYEQYF.

The chain recombines TRBV9 with TRBJ1-4; 7 bases fit TRBD1. V dropped 0 bases and J dropped 5; count of bases not matched to a gene: 4. This CDR3 has 15 residues. CDR1 SGDLS and CDR2 YYNGEE come from the germline V gene. CDR3 nucleotides: TGTGCCAGCAGCGTAGGGGGACAGAAAAATGAAAAACTGTTTTTT. This gives the protein CASSVGGQKNEKLFF.

V gene TRBV30 combines with J gene TRBJ1-1, with 9 bases identical to TRBD1. Germline CDR1 and CDR2: GTSNPN and SVGIG (reference sequence). J lost 3 bases, V lost 4 bases, and 6 bases had no gene match. This CDR3 is 14 amino acids long. This chain's CDR3 is CAWKIRDRDTEAFF. CDR3 nucleotide sequence: TGTGCCTGGAAAATCCGGGACAGGGACACTGAAGCTTTCTTT.

The rearrangement links TRBV30 to TRBJ2-6, with 8 bases fitting TRBD1. V gave up 3 bases and J gave up 0 bases; unmatched junction bases: 16. Germline CDR1 and CDR2: GTSNPN and SVGIG (reference sequence). The CDR3 contains 20 residues. CDR3 loop: CAWRTLVPGQVFSGANVLTF. DNA of the CDR3: TGTGCCTGGAGGACTTTAGTACCGGGACAGGTTTTCTCTGGGGCCAACGTCCTGACTTTC.

J is TRBJ2-3 and V is TRBV4-2; the D is unclear. V was cut by 2 bases and J by 4 bases, with 10 bases left in between. Germline assignment: CDR1 LGHNA and CDR2 YNFKEQ. This CDR3 spans 14 amino acids. The CDR3 loop is CASSQPLESDTQYF. CDR3 sequence (DNA): TGTGCCAGCAGCCAACCGCTAGAATCAGATACGCAGTATTTT.

The chain uses TRBV11-2 and TRBJ2-7; TRBD2 aligns across 8 bases. The trim removed 5 bases at V and 5 bases at J, leaving 8 bases unmatched. The CDR3 is 14 residues long. Looked up from germline, CDR1 is SGHAT and CDR2 is FQNNGV. CDR3 sequence: CASSREREWNEQYF. The CDR3 bases are TGTGCCAGCAGCCGAGAGCGGGAGTGGAACGAGCAGTACTTC. The full variable domain, rest sourced from reference TRBV11-2 and TRBJ2-7, is EAGVAQSPRYKIIEKRQSVAFWCNPISGHATLYWYQQILGQGPKLLIQFQNNGVVDDSQLPKDRFSAERLKGVDSTLKIQPAKLEDSAVYLCASSREREWNEQYFGPGTRLTVT.

The chain links TRBV11-2 to TRBJ2-1, with a possible D match to TRBD1 (5 bases). The germline gives CDR1 SGHAT, CDR2 FQNNGV. Trimming shortened V by 3 bases and J by 5 bases, and 8 bases separated the two germline ends. The CDR3 totals 13 residues. For the CDR3, the DNA is TGTGCCAGCAGCTTCAGGGCCGACAATGAGCAGTTCTTC. Translated: CASSFRADNEQFF. Complete variable domain (other parts from reference TRBV11-2 and TRBJ2-1): EAGVAQSPRYKIIEKRQSVAFWCNPISGHATLYWYQQILGQGPKLLIQFQNNGVVDDSQLPKDRFSAERLKGVDSTLKIQPAKLEDSAVYLCASSFRADNEQFFGPGTRLTVL.